The text below deals with one T cell receptor beta chain. Antigen: not known. The sample is drawn from a study of chemoradiotherapy in HPV16-positive cancers. Whole-study results and caveats: HPV-specific T cells were functionally defined from only a couple of HPV16-positive patients.

Trimming cost V 4 bases and J 5 bases; bases outside gene matches: 8. Germline V lookup: CDR1 LGHNA, CDR2 YSLEER. The CDR3 is 15 amino acids. Using immunoSEQ multiplex PCR, the repertoire was profiled, and TCRdb retains in-frame clones only, with some absent. The sample contains almost 800 clones, 92% of which appear only once. Repeated repertoire sampling spanned the course of chemoradiotherapy. The sample consisted of tumor tissue, taken from a patient who underwent chemoradiotherapy. This TCR came from a human donor with HPV-associated anogenital cancer. The rearrangement joins TRBV4-3 to TRBJ1-5; TRBD1 agrees at 7 bases. DNA for the CDR3: TGCGCCAGCAGCCCATCTACAGGGGATCATCAGCCCCAGCATTTT. Residues: CASSPSTGDHQPQHF.